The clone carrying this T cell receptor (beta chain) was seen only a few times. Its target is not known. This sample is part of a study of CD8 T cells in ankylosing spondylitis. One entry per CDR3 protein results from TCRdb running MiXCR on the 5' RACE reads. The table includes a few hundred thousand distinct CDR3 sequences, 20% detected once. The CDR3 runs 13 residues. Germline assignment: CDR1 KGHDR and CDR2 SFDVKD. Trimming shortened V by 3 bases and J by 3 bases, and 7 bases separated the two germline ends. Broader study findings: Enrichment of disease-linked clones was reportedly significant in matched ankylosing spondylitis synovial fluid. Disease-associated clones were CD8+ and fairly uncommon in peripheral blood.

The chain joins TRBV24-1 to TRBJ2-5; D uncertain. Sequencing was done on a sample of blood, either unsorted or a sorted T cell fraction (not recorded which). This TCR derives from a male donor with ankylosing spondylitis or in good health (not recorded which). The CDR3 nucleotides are TGTGCCACCAGTGATAATGCCGAAGAGACCCAGTACTTC. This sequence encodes CATSDNAEETQYF.